This entry is about one T cell receptor beta chain. No antigen is known for it. The data were taken from a study of T-cell memory formation after mild COVID-19. Study-level findings and limits: While clones contracting from day 15 to 85 were balanced between CD4 and CD8, later expanders leaned CD4+. Pre-infection memory held some responding clones, suggesting pre-existing cross-reactive T cells responded.

There are 14 residues in the CDR3. CDR1 is SGHTA, CDR2 FQGTGA, per germline. Trimming stripped 6 bases from V and 1 base from J, with 11 bases between. TCRdb passed the 5' RACE reads through MiXCR, listing each CDR3 protein once. The sample carries approximately 350,000 distinct CDR3 sequences, 10% to 15% recorded once. The receptor was derived from a man between 18 and 29 years old who had mild COVID-19 (a few samples of this study predate the infection). Cell type and time point are not known. The sample was PBMCs or a T cell subset sorted from them (not recorded which). The chain is built from TRBV7-3 and TRBJ2-3; D is unclear. The CDR3 bases are TGTGCCAGCAGACAGCCTGGGGGCACAGATACGCAGTATTTT. It specifies CASRQPGGTDTQYF.